A single sample is the source of the 4 T cell receptor beta chains below, sequenced in a study of blood T cell repertoires in COVID-19. TCRdb keeps only in-frame clones here, not all; method: immunoSEQ multiplex PCR. The table includes about 260,000 clones, roughly 85% detected once. Sequencing input: peripheral blood. These receptors were collected from a man in his sixties who had recovered from COVID-19.

This clone has a count of ten or more. The rearrangement uses TRBV3-1 (or the pseudogene TRBV3-2) and TRBJ1-5, with TRBD1 identical over 7 bases. The CDR3 runs to 14 residues. Germline CDR1 reads LGHDT; CDR2 reads YNNKEL (reference sequence). J lost 5 bases, V lost 4 bases, and 5 bases had no gene match. CDR3 sequence reads: CASSPGGGYQPQHF. In DNA, the CDR3 is TGTGCCAGCAGCCCAGGAGGGGGCTATCAGCCCCAGCATTTT.

V and J are TRBV7-3 and TRBJ2-5; D gene uncertain. V lost 5 bases to trimming and J lost 0 bases, with 7 bases between them. Germline V gene lookup returns CDR1 SGHTA and CDR2 FQGTGA. This CDR3 is built from 13 residues. CDR3 nucleotides: TGTGCCAGCAGCCCAGGCCACCAAGAGACCCAGTACTTC. Its translation is CASSPGHQETQYF.

This sequence joins TRBV6-5 and TRBJ1-1; D not certain. The V gene's germline CDR1 is MNHEY and CDR2 SVGAGI. V lost 5 bases to trimming and J lost 4 bases, with 14 bases between them. The CDR3 has 14 amino acids. CDR3 sequence (DNA): TGTGCCAGCAGTAGGGCGGGAGGCGTCACTGAAGCTTTCTTT. Encoded protein: CASSRAGGVTEAFF.

The CDR3 sequence: CASSFVGGSYSGANVLTF. For the CDR3, the DNA is TGTGCCAGCAGCTTCGTTGGCGGCAGCTACTCTGGGGCCAACGTCCTGACTTTC. V usage is TRBV11-2 and J usage is TRBJ2-6, with no clear D. V was shortened by 3 bases and J by 0 bases, with 15 bases between the two germline ends. Germline CDR1 SGHAT, CDR2 FQNNGV. CDR3 length equals 18 residues.